This record looks at one T cell receptor (beta chain) sequence and its context. TCRdb keeps only in-frame clones here, not all; method: immunoSEQ multiplex PCR. The sample includes 120,000 or so clones, 65% to 85% of them seen just once. V lost 5 bases to trimming and J lost 2 bases; unmatched junction nucleotides: 1. Germline loops: CDR1 SEHNR, CDR2 FQNEAQ (reference sequence). The CDR3 runs to 13 residues. This entry is derived from a study of T cell responses to AZD1222 COVID-19 vaccine. Study-level background: Recipients boosted at about 4 weeks or about 12 weeks are pooled.

The TCR originated in an adult in good health. The chain recombines TRBV7-9 with TRBJ2-5; 8 bases line up with TRBD1. This specimen consisted of peripheral blood, obtained on day 0 of AZD1222 vaccination. CDR3 in DNA: TGTGCCAGCAGCAACAGGGGGCAAGAGACCCAGTACTTC. Translated: CASSNRGQETQYF.